A selection of T cell receptor beta chains follows, all from one sample in a study of blood T cell repertoires in COVID-19. Clones were sequenced by immunoSEQ multiplex PCR, and TCRdb holds only the in-frame ones, with some missing. Of roughly 14,000 clones in the sample, around 88% are singletons; the top ten hold 15% to 20%. Sequencing used peripheral blood. The receptors were sampled from a human donor in a cohort sampled during active COVID-19. The CDR3 runs from the conserved cysteine through the conserved F or W. The D gene is left open where the match is weak. Some rows have no size entry. The others give once, few or many, or a class for an expanded clone.

len	abundance	d_gene	v_gene	j_gene	CDR3aa	CDR3nt
15	-	TRBD2	TRBV7-2	TRBJ2-2	CASSFRGGLTGELFF	TGTGCCAGCAGCTTCCGGGGGGGCCTGACCGGGGAGCTGTTTTTT
14	-	TRBD1	TRBV4-3	TRBJ1-6	CASSQAGQGAPLHF	TGCGCCAGCAGCCAAGCCGGACAGGGGGCCCCCCTCCACTTT
20	-	-	TRBV11-3	TRBJ1-3	CASRRNLTGKKRLTGNTIYF	TGTGCCAGCAGACGGAACCTCACAGGGAAAAAACGACTGACCGGAAACACCATATATTTT
17	-	TRBD1	TRBV2	TRBJ1-3	CASSLYRGLHSGNTIYF	TGTGCCAGCAGTCTCTACAGGGGGCTTCACTCTGGAAACACCATATATTTT
17	-	-	TRBV4-1	TRBJ2-3	CASSQGQGPYTTDTQYF	TGCGCCAGCAGCCAAGGTCAGGGTCCCTATACCACAGATACGCAGTATTTT
15	few	TRBD1	TRBV5-1	TRBJ1-5	CASSLLGQGDQPQHF	TGCGCCAGCAGCTTGCTGGGACAGGGGGACCAGCCCCAGCATTTT
14	-	-	TRBV4-2	TRBJ2-7	CASSPSVSSYEQYF	TGTGCCAGCAGCCCCAGCGTTAGCTCCTACGAGCAGTACTTC
14	-	-	TRBV5-1	TRBJ2-3	CASSLALVTDTQYF	TGCGCCAGCAGCTTGGCACTAGTTACAGATACGCAGTATTTT
16	-	TRBD1	TRBV18	TRBJ1-1	CASSPSFTTGGDEAFF	TGTGCCAGCTCACCCTCATTTACGACAGGGGGGGATGAAGCTTTCTTT
16	-	TRBD2	TRBV7-2	TRBJ2-3	CASSLLVAGVTDTQYF	TGTGCCAGCAGCTTACTAGTGGCGGGAGTCACAGATACGCAGTATTTT
11	-	-	TRBV2	TRBJ1-1	CASSDVQGAFF	TGTGCCAGCAGTGATGTACAGGGAGCTTTCTTT
14	-	-	TRBV27	TRBJ1-4	CASSERDTNEKLFF	TGTGCCAGCAGTGAGCGGGATACTAATGAAAAACTGTTTTTT
13	-	TRBD1	TRBV19	TRBJ2-5	CASSRDRGETQYF	TGTGCCAGTAGTAGGGACAGGGGAGAGACCCAGTACTTC
15	-	TRBD2	TRBV7-9	TRBJ2-5	CASSSPRGSGETQYF	TGTGCCAGCAGCTCACCCCGGGGTAGCGGGGAGACCCAGTACTTC
17	-	-	TRBV7-9	TRBJ2-1	CASSPPYRGANYNEQFF	TGTGCCAGCTCCCCCCCCTACCGGGGGGCTAACTACAATGAGCAGTTCTTC
15	-	-	TRBV10-3	TRBJ2-5	CAISEYRADKETQYF	TGTGCCATCAGTGAGTACAGGGCCGATAAGGAGACCCAGTACTTC
14	-	-	TRBV20-1	TRBJ2-5	CSASPGLPQETQYF	TGCAGTGCTAGTCCCGGACTACCCCAAGAGACCCAGTACTTC
15	-	-	TRBV4-3	TRBJ2-7	CASSQDGASSYEQYF	TGCGCCAGCAGCCAAGATGGGGCCAGCTCCTACGAGCAGTACTTC
14	-	-	TRBV5-1	TRBJ2-1	CASSLASLDNEQFF	TGCGCCAGCAGCTTGGCCTCGCTAGACAATGAGCAGTTCTTC
16	-	-	TRBV19	TRBJ1-4	CASSMGGFATNEKLFF	TGTGCCAGTAGTATGGGAGGATTTGCAACTAATGAAAAACTGTTTTTT
14	once	TRBD1	TRBV7-9	TRBJ1-5	CASSPGGSNQPQHF	TGTGCCAGCAGCCCAGGGGGGAGCAATCAGCCCCAGCATTTT
13	-	-	TRBV5-1	TRBJ2-1	CASSSQVYNEQFF	TGCGCCAGCAGCTCACAGGTCTACAATGAGCAGTTCTTC
14	few	-	TRBV7-9	TRBJ2-1	CASSDMRGGDEQFF	TGTGCCAGCAGCGACATGAGGGGGGGCGATGAGCAGTTCTTC
17	-	TRBD2	TRBV4-3	TRBJ2-3	CASSQDRLAGRTDTQYF	TGCGCCAGCAGCCAAGATCGGCTAGCGGGGCGTACAGATACGCAGTATTTT
12	once	-	TRBV2	TRBJ1-2	CASSVVSYGYTF	TGTGCCAGCAGTGTCGTCTCCTATGGCTACACCTTC
15	-	-	TRBV6-6	TRBJ1-1	CASSYYSRGNTEAFF	TGTGCCAGCAGTTACTACTCCAGGGGGAACACTGAAGCTTTCTTT
15	-	TRBD1	TRBV5-1	TRBJ2-7	CASSSQPGTGSEQYF	TGCGCCAGCAGCTCGCAACCCGGGACAGGGTCGGAGCAGTACTTC
15	once	-	TRBV19	TRBJ2-1	CASSIARGGYNEQFF	TGTGCCAGTAGTATCGCCAGGGGCGGCTACAATGAGCAGTTCTTC
16	-	TRBD2	TRBV5-5	TRBJ2-2	CASSSTSGVITGELFF	TGTGCCAGCAGCTCTACTAGCGGGGTCATCACCGGGGAGCTGTTTTTT
12	-	-	TRBV12-5	TRBJ1-5	CASGSRGLPQHF	TGTGCTAGTGGTTCAAGAGGTTTGCCCCAGCATTTT
15	-	TRBD1	TRBV24-1	TRBJ1-2	CATSDGDRPGDGYTF	TGTGCCACCAGTGATGGGGACAGGCCTGGGGATGGCTACACCTTC
15	-	TRBD1	TRBV2	TRBJ2-5	CASRAGTGGAKTQYF	TGTGCCAGCCGAGCCGGGACAGGGGGCGCAAAGACCCAGTACTTC
16	-	TRBD2	TRBV5-4	TRBJ2-3	CASSLMTSGGTDTQYF	TGTGCCAGCAGCTTGATGACTAGCGGGGGCACAGATACGCAGTATTTT
15	-	-	TRBV9	TRBJ2-2	CASSAGRGRTGELFF	TGTGCCAGCAGCGCAGGCAGGGGTCGAACCGGGGAGCTGTTTTTT
16	-	TRBD1	TRBV7-6	TRBJ1-5	CASSPAGTGGNQPQHF	TGTGCCAGCAGCCCAGCGGGGACAGGGGGCAATCAGCCCCAGCATTTT
14	once	-	TRBV5-1	TRBJ1-2	CASSLHRDAYGYTF	TGCGCCAGCAGCTTGCACAGGGATGCCTATGGCTACACCTTC
14	-	-	TRBV5-1	TRBJ2-1	CASRGGPSYNEQFF	TGCGCCAGCAGGGGGGGTCCCTCCTACAATGAGCAGTTCTTC
18	-	-	TRBV19	TRBJ1-2	CASSIVFATDSLFYGYTF	TGTGCCAGTAGTATAGTTTTCGCGACAGATTCCCTATTCTATGGCTACACCTTC
15	-	-	TRBV29-1	TRBJ2-2	CSVLVGRGNTGELFF	TGCAGCGTTTTAGTAGGCAGGGGTAACACCGGGGAGCTGTTTTTT
13	few	-	TRBV7-2	TRBJ1-5	CASSLDSHQPQHF	TGTGCCAGCAGCCTTGACAGCCATCAGCCCCAGCATTTT
13	-	TRBD1	TRBV12-3/TRBV12-4	TRBJ1-2	CASSQQQGTSYTF	TGTGCCAGCAGCCAACAACAGGGGACGAGCTACACCTTC
16	-	TRBD1	TRBV5-6	TRBJ2-6	CASNGQGISGANVLTF	TGTGCCAGCAACGGACAGGGGATCTCTGGGGCCAACGTCCTGACTTTC
13	-	-	TRBV29-1	TRBJ2-3	CSVAPRPTDTQYF	TGCAGCGTTGCCCCTAGACCCACAGATACGCAGTATTTT
14	-	-	TRBV14	TRBJ2-3	CASSPSGRGNTQYF	TGTGCCAGCAGCCCAAGCGGCAGGGGAAATACGCAGTATTTT
14	-	TRBD1	TRBV9	TRBJ1-1	CASSVGRGRTEAFF	TGTGCCAGCAGCGTAGGCAGGGGGCGGACTGAAGCTTTCTTT
15	-	-	TRBV11-2	TRBJ2-1	CASSLLGTRYNEQFF	TGTGCCAGCAGCTTACTAGGGACACGGTACAATGAGCAGTTCTTC
15	-	-	TRBV6-5	TRBJ1-5	CASSYSGGSNQPQHF	TGTGCCAGCAGTTACTCGGGCGGGAGCAATCAGCCCCAGCATTTT
15	once	TRBD1	TRBV4-3	TRBJ2-3	CASSQSGTGVDTQYF	TGCGCCAGCAGCCAGAGCGGGACAGGGGTAGATACGCAGTATTTT
13	-	-	TRBV7-2	TRBJ2-2	CASQSYNPGELFF	TGTGCCAGCCAATCTTACAACCCCGGGGAGCTGTTTTTT
15	-	-	TRBV4-3	TRBJ2-7	CASSQLQGVANEQYF	TGCGCCAGCAGCCAATTACAGGGAGTCGCGAACGAGCAGTACTTC
13	-	TRBD1	TRBV29-1	TRBJ1-1	CSVDWVQGARAFF	TGCAGCGTTGACTGGGTGCAGGGGGCGCGGGCTTTCTTT
15	-	-	TRBV29-1	TRBJ1-2	CSVEGTVEGSYGYTF	TGCAGCGTTGAAGGGACAGTAGAAGGAAGCTATGGCTACACCTTC
13	-	-	TRBV12-5	TRBJ1-2	CASGLSFGYGYTF	TGTGCTAGTGGTTTGTCGTTCGGGTATGGCTACACCTTC
18	-	TRBD1	TRBV4-2	TRBJ2-5	CASSQGPDGTGPKETQYF	TGTGCCAGCAGCCAAGGACCCGACGGGACAGGGCCGAAAGAGACCCAGTACTTC
15	-	TRBD1	TRBV5-1	TRBJ1-4	CASSSSQTGGEKLFF	TGCGCCAGCAGCTCCTCACAGACAGGGGGAGAAAAACTGTTTTTT
11	-	TRBD1	TRBV2	TRBJ1-1	CASTRGVEAFF	TGTGCCAGTACCAGGGGGGTTGAAGCTTTCTTT
15	-	TRBD2	TRBV4-2	TRBJ2-2	CASSPPGLAPGELFF	TGTGCCAGCAGCCCACCGGGACTAGCCCCCGGGGAGCTGTTTTTT
17	-	TRBD1	TRBV28	TRBJ2-6	CASGGTGGRPGANVLTF	TGTGCCAGCGGAGGGACAGGGGGCAGGCCTGGGGCCAACGTCCTGACTTTC